Reported below is one T cell receptor beta chain. The data belong to a study of blood T cell repertoires in COVID-19. Germline values: CDR1 SGHKS, CDR2 YYEKEE (reference sequence). Losses at the gene ends were 5 bases for V and 5 bases for J; bases not matched to a gene: 5. The CDR3 has 14 amino acids. TCRdb keeps only in-frame clones here, not all; method: immunoSEQ multiplex PCR. The table records 400,000 to 550,000 clones, about 89% of them present only once. The sequence was collected from a woman aged 25 to 39 with acute or convalescent COVID-19. Source material: peripheral blood. The chain has TRBV5-5 and TRBJ1-1; 11 bases fit TRBD1. The CDR3 reads CASSQDRGRTEAFF. In DNA form, the CDR3 reads TGTGCCAGCAGTCAGGACAGGGGGCGAACTGAAGCTTTCTTT.